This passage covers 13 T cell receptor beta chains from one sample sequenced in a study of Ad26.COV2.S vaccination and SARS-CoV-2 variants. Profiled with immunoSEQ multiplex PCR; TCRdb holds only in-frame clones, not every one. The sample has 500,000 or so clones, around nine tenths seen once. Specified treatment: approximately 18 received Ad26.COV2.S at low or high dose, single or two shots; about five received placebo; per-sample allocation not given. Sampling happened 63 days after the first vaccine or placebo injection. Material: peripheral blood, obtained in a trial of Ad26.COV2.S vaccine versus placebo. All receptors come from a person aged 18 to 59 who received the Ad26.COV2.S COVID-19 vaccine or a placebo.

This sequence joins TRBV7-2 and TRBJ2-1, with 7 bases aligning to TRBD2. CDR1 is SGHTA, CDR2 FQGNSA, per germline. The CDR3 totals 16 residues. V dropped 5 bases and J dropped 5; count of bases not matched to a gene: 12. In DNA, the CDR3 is TGTGCCAGCAGCCCAAGGACTAGATTGATCGACAATGAGCAGTTCTTC. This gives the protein CASSPRTRLIDNEQFF.

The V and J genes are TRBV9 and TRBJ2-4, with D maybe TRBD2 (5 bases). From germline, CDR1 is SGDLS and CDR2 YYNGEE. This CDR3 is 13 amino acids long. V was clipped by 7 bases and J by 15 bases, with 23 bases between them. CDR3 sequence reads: CASSTLLDGVRYF. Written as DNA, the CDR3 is TGTGCCAGCTCTACCCTCCTCGACGGGGTAAGGTACTTC.

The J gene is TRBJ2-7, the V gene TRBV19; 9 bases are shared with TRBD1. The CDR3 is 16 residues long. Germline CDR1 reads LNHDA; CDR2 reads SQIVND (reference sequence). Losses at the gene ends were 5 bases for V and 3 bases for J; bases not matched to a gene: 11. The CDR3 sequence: CASSVTGTGLFYEQYF. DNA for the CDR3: TGTGCCAGTAGTGTGACCGGGACAGGGCTTTTCTACGAGCAGTACTTC.

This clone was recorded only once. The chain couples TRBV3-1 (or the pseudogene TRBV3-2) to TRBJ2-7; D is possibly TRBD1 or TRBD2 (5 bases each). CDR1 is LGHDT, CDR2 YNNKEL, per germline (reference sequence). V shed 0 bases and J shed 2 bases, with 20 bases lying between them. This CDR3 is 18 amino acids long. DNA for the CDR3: TGTGCCAGCAGCCAAGATACCCCGGGGCCTGGGGCACCCTACGAGCAGTACTTC. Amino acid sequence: CASSQDTPGPGAPYEQYF.

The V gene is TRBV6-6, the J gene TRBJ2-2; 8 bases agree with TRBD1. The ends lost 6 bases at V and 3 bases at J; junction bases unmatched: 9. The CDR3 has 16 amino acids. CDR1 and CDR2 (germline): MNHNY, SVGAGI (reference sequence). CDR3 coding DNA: TGTGCCAGCAGAACCCCCGGGACAGGCTACACCGGGGAGCTGTTTTTT. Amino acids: CASRTPGTGYTGELFF.

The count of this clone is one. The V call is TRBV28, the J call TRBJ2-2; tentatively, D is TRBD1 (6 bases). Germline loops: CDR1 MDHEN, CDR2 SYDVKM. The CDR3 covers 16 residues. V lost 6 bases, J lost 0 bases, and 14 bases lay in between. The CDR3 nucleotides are TGTGCCAGCAGAAAACAGGGAAACGCGAACACCGGGGAGCTGTTTTTT. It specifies CASRKQGNANTGELFF. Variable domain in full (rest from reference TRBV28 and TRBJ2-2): DVKVTQSSRYLVKRTGEKVFLECVQDMDHENMFWYRQDPGLGLRLIYFSYDVKMKEKGDIPEGYSVSREKKERFSLILESASTNQTSMYLCASRKQGNANTGELFFGEGSRLTVL.

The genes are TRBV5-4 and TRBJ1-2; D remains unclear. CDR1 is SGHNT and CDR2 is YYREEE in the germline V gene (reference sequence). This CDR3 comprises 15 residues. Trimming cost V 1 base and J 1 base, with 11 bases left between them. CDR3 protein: CASSLRNSFNYGYTF. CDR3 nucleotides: TGTGCCAGCAGCTTGAGGAACAGCTTTAACTATGGCTACACCTTC.

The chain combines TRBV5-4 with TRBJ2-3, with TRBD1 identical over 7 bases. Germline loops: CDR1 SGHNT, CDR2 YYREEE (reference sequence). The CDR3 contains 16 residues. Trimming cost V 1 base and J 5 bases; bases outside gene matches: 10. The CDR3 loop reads CASSLFHRGGGDTQYF. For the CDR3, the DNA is TGTGCCAGCAGCTTGTTTCACAGGGGTGGTGGAGATACGCAGTATTTT.

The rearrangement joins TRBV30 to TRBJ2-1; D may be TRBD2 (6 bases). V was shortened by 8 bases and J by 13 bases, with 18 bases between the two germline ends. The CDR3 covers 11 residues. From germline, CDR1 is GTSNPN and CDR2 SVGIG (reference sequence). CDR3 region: CAREGDSSQFF. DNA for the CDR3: TGTGCCAGGGAAGGGGACTCTAGTCAGTTCTTC.

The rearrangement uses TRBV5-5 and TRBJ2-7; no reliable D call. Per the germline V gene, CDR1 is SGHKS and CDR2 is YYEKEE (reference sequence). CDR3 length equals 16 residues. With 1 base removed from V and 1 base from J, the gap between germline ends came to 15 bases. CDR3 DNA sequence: TGTGCCAGCAGCTTGACGTGGCGGCAGGTGTCCTACGAGCAGTACTTC. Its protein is CASSLTWRQVSYEQYF. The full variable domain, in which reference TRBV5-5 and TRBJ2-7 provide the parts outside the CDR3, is DAGVTQSPTHLIKTRGQQVTLRCSPISGHKSVSWYQQVLGQGPQFIFQYYEKEERGRGNFPDRFSARQFPNYSSELNVNALLLGDSALYLCASSLTWRQVSYEQYFGPGTRLTVT.

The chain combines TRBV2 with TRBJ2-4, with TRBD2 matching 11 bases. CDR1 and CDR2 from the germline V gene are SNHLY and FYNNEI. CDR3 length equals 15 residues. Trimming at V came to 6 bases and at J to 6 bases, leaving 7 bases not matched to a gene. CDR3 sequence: CASRDSGRGGNIQYF. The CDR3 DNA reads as TGTGCCAGCAGGGATAGCGGGAGGGGAGGAAACATTCAGTACTTC.

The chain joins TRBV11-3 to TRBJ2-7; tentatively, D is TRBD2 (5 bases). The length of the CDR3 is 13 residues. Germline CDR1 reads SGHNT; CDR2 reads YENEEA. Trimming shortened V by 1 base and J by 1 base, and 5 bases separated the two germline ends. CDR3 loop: CASSLGESYEQYF. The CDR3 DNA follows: TGTGCCAGCAGCTTAGGGGAGTCCTACGAGCAGTACTTC.

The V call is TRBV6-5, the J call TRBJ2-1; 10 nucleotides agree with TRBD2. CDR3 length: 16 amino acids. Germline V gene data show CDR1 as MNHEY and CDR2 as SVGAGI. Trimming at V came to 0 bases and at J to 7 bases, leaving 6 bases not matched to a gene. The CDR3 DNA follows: TGTGCCAGCAGTTACTCGACCGCTAGCGGGAGAAATGAGCAGTTCTTC. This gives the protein CASSYSTASGRNEQFF.